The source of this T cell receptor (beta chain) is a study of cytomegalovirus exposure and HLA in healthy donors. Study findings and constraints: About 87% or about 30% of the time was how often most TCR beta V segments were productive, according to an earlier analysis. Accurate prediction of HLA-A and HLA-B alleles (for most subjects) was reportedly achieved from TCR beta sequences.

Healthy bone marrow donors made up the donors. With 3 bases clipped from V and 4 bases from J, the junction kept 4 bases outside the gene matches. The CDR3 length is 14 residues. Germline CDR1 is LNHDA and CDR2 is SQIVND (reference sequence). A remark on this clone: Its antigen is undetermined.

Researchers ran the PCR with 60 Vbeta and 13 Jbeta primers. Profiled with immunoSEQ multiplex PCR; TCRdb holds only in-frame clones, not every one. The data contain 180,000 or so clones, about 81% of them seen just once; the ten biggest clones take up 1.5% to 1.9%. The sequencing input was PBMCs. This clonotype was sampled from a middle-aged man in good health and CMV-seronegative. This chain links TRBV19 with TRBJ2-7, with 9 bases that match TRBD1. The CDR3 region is CASSMDRGWYEQYF. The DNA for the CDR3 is TGTGCCAGTAGTATGGACAGGGGCTGGTACGAGCAGTACTTC.